One sample yielded the 17 T cell receptor beta chains listed below, sequenced in a study of T cells in Graves' hyperthyroidism and ophthalmopathy. Regions amplified from RNA transcripts were the TCR beta CDR3 regions. In the first-round RT-PCR of the TCR CDR3, the HTBI primer set was used. TCRdb fed the multiplex PCR reads into MiXCR, producing one record per CDR3 protein. The sample shows about 740,000 distinct CDR3 sequences, less than 15% of them seen only once. The sequencing sample was made of blood. Receptors originate from a woman younger than 35 with Graves' hyperthyroidism.

This clonotype was counted many times. The chain joins TRBV2 to TRBJ1-2; TRBD1 might be the D (5 bases). CDR3 length: 15 amino acids. In germline, CDR1 is SNHLY, CDR2 FYNNEI. V was pared by 4 bases and J by 2 bases, with 14 bases between. The CDR3 sequence is CASSGRRDSNYGYTF. The CDR3 DNA reads as TGTGCCAGCAGTGGTCGCAGGGATTCGAACTATGGCTACACCTTC.

This clonotype was counted between two and nine times. This chain joins TRBV20-1 and TRBJ2-2, with 9 bases fitting TRBD2. CDR1 DFQATT and CDR2 SNEGSKA come from the germline V gene (reference sequence). V gave up 2 bases and J gave up 2 bases; unmatched junction bases: 9. This CDR3 is 17 amino acids long. The CDR3 reads CSARIFSSGDNTGELFF. As DNA, the CDR3 is TGCAGTGCTAGAATTTTCTCTAGCGGGGATAACACCGGGGAGCTGTTTTTT.

The genes are TRBV15 and TRBJ2-5; the D gene is possibly TRBD2 (6 bases). Germline CDR1 and CDR2: LNHNV and YYDKDF (reference sequence). This CDR3 is 14 amino acids long. The V and J ends lost 3 bases and 1 base respectively, with 9 bases between them. In DNA form, the CDR3 reads TGTGCCACCAGCAGGGGAGCGGGCCAAGAGACCCAGTACTTC. Encoded protein: CATSRGAGQETQYF. Variable domain in full (rest from reference TRBV15 and TRBJ2-5): DAMVIQNPRYQVTQFGKPVTLSCSQTLNHNVMYWYQQKSSQAPKLLFHYYDKDFNNEADTPDNFQSRRPNTSFCFLDIRSPGLGDTAMYLCATSRGAGQETQYFGPGTRLLVL.

There are many counts of this clonotype. The rearrangement links TRBV2 to TRBJ2-3; D possibly corresponds to TRBD1 (5 bases). Looked up from germline, CDR1 is SNHLY and CDR2 is FYNNEI. The length of the CDR3 is 14 residues. V lost 6 bases to trimming and J lost 1 base, with 11 bases between them. The CDR3 sequence is CASRGDWGTDTQYF. The CDR3 region has the DNA TGTGCCAGCAGAGGGGATTGGGGCACAGATACGCAGTATTTT.

This clonotype was detected many times. The rearrangement links TRBV10-3 to TRBJ2-7, with a tentative D call TRBD1 (6 bases). This CDR3 contains 13 residues. Deletions cut 10 bases from V and 0 bases from J, with 13 bases between. Germline-derived CDR1 and CDR2 are ENHRY and SYGVKD. DNA for the CDR3: TGTGCCAGTACAGGGATCAGCTCCTACGAGCAGTACTTC. As protein: CASTGISSYEQYF.

This sequence joins TRBV19 and TRBJ1-6; the D gene is possibly TRBD1 (5 bases). Trimming cost V 4 bases and J 7 bases, with 11 bases left between them. The CDR3 has 14 residues. Germline assignment: CDR1 LNHDA and CDR2 SQIVND (reference sequence). The DNA of the CDR3 is TGTGCCAGTAGTACTCCCGGGGCAAATTCACCCCTCCACTTT. Translation gives CASSTPGANSPLHF.

The gene calls are TRBV7-9 and TRBJ2-5; unclear D gene. Germline V gene lookup returns CDR1 SEHNR and CDR2 FQNEAQ (reference sequence). The CDR3 sequence is 15 residues long. V lost 4 bases and J lost 2, with 14 bases in between. The CDR3 region has the DNA TGTGCCAGCAGCTCTACCCCGGTGCTACAAGAGACCCAGTACTTC. Translated: CASSSTPVLQETQYF. The variable domain in full, completed from reference TRBV7-9 and TRBJ2-5, reads DTGVSQNPRHKITKRGQNVTFRCDPISEHNRLYWYRQTLGQGPEFLTYFQNEAQLEKSRLLSDRFSAERPKGSFSTLEIQRTEQGDSAMYLCASSSTPVLQETQYFGPGTRLLVL.

This clonotype was picked up a small number of times. The rearrangement links TRBV5-1 to TRBJ2-5; D perhaps matches TRBD2 (5 bases). The CDR3 spans 15 residues. The germline V gene encodes CDR1 SGHRS and CDR2 YFSETQ. Trimming left V 0 bases short and J 2 bases short, with 11 bases between. The CDR3 reads CASSLVRPGQETQYF. CDR3 coding DNA: TGCGCCAGCAGCTTGGTCAGGCCGGGGCAAGAGACCCAGTACTTC.

Points on this clonotype: This may arise from a read error, as a much more abundant clone is one base away. The chain is built from TRBV28 and TRBJ2-4; 8 bases align to TRBD2. The germline CDR1 and CDR2 sequences are MDHEN and SYDVKM. After removal of 7 bases from V and 3 bases from J, the junction contained 8 bases not matched to a gene. There are 15 residues in the CDR3. CDR3 nucleotides: TGTGCCAGCACCGCGGGGGGAGTAGTCAAAAACATTCAGTACTTC. Encoded protein: CASTAGGVVKNIQYF. Filled out from reference TRBV28 and TRBJ2-4, the complete variable domain reads DVKVTQSSRYLVKRTGEKVFLECVQDMDHENMFWYRQDPGLGLRLIYFSYDVKMKEKGDIPEGYSVSREKKERFSLILESASTNQTSMYLCASTAGGVVKNIQYFGAGTRLSVL.

This clonotype was observed many times. The chain has TRBV29-1 and TRBJ2-7; D is undetermined. This CDR3 spans 15 amino acids. CDR1 is SQVTM, CDR2 ANQGSEA, per germline. V lost 6 bases, J lost 3 bases, and 21 bases lay in between. The CDR3 DNA reads TGCAGCGTCGAAAGACCTACCCGGAGTGGCTACGAGCAGTACTTC. Its translation: CSVERPTRSGYEQYF.

This clonotype was seen a few times. The V call is TRBV19, the J call TRBJ2-1, with TRBD2 matching 8 bases. This CDR3 spans 13 amino acids. The germline CDR1 and CDR2 sequences are LNHDA and SQIVND (reference sequence). V trimming: 5 bases; J trimming: 10 bases; junction bases outside the gene matches: 7. CDR3 amino acids: CASSLREGTEQFF. The CDR3 region has the DNA TGTGCCAGTAGTCTACGGGAGGGAACGGAGCAGTTCTTC.

This clonotype was counted ten times or more. The chain uses TRBV7-8 and TRBJ2-1; 9 bases are shared with TRBD1. The CDR3 contains 17 residues. Germline CDR1 and CDR2: SGHVS and FQNEAQ. The junction had 13 bases not matched to a gene; V was cut back by 3 bases and J by 7 bases. In DNA, the CDR3 is TGTGCCAGCAGCTTCCCCGCCTCGGGACAGGGTCTTAATGAGCAGTTCTTC. Its translation is CASSFPASGQGLNEQFF.

This clonotype was recorded only once. The chain is built from TRBV10-3 and TRBJ2-1, with D perhaps TRBD2 (5 bases). CDR3 length: 12 amino acids. V lost 1 base, J lost 9 bases, and 7 bases lay in between. Germline V gives CDR1 ENHRY, CDR2 SYGVKD. In DNA, the CDR3 is TGTGCCATCAGTGAGTACCGGGGTGAGCAGTTCTTC. It codes for CAISEYRGEQFF.

This clonotype was detected many times. J is TRBJ2-5 and V is TRBV3-1; tentatively, D is TRBD1 (6 bases). The CDR3 is 12 residues long. The germline V gene has CDR1 LGHDT and CDR2 YNNKEL (reference sequence). V shed 3 bases and J shed 6 bases, with 8 bases lying between them. CDR3 sequence reads: CASSHRGKTQYF. The CDR3 DNA sequence: TGTGCCAGCAGCCACAGGGGAAAGACCCAGTACTTC.

The chain combines TRBV19 with TRBJ1-5; D may be TRBD1 (5 bases). The germline V gene encodes CDR1 LNHDA and CDR2 SQIVND (reference sequence). V lost 7 bases and J lost 2, with 12 bases in between. The CDR3 sequence is 14 residues long. CDR3 sequence: CASNNWGGNQPQHF. As DNA, the CDR3 is TGTGCCAGTAATAACTGGGGGGGCAATCAGCCCCAGCATTTT.

This clonotype has a count of ten or more. The chain employs TRBV28 and TRBJ2-4; D gene uncertain. This CDR3 is built from 14 residues. Germline V gene sequence: CDR1 MDHEN, CDR2 SYDVKM. V was shortened by 4 bases and J by 0 bases, with 7 bases between the two germline ends. CDR3 in amino acids: CASSSRRAKNIQYF. For the CDR3, the DNA is TGTGCCAGCAGTTCCCGGAGAGCCAAAAACATTCAGTACTTC.

This clonotype was seen ten or more times. The V call is TRBV28, the J call TRBJ2-7, with TRBD2 identical over 12 bases. Germline V lookup: CDR1 MDHEN, CDR2 SYDVKM. The CDR3 runs to 18 residues. The ends lost 0 bases at V and 0 bases at J; junction bases unmatched: 6. The CDR3 DNA reads as TGTGCCAGCAGTTTATGGCTAGCGGGAGGGCCTACCTCCTACGAGCAGTACTTC. As protein: CASSLWLAGGPTSYEQYF.